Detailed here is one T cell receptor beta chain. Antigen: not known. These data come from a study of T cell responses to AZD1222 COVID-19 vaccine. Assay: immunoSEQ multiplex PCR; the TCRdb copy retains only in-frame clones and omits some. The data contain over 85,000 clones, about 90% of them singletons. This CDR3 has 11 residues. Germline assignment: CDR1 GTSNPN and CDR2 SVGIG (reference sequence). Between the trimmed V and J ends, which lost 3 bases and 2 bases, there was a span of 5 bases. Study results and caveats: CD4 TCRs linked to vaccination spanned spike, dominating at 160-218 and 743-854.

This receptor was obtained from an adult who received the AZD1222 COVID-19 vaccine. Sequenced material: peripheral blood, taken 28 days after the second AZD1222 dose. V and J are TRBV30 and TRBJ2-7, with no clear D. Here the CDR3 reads CAWRSAYEQYF. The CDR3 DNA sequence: TGTGCCTGGAGAAGCGCCTACGAGCAGTACTTC.